This T cell receptor (beta chain) was found in a study of blood T cell repertoires in COVID-19. V dropped 3 bases and J dropped 5 bases, with 16 bases sitting between them. This CDR3 contains 16 residues. Per germline, CDR1 MNHEY and CDR2 SMNVEV (reference sequence). The assay was immunoSEQ multiplex PCR, and TCRdb's table has in-frame clones only and misses some. The profile shows 150,000 to 200,000 clones, approximately 90% of them singletons. The sequence derives from a human donor in a cohort sampled during active COVID-19. The rearrangement uses TRBV27 and TRBJ2-2; D is perhaps TRBD2 (5 bases). Source material: peripheral blood. This CDR3 is CASSFSGSFRTGELFF. The CDR3 DNA reads TGTGCCAGCAGTTTCAGCGGTTCTTTTAGGACCGGGGAGCTGTTTTTT.